Described below is a single T cell receptor (beta chain) sequence and its context. Sequencing used immunoSEQ multiplex PCR; TCRdb keeps in-frame clones, though not all of them. The table lists around 100,000 clones, almost 95% of them singletons. This entry comes from a study of T cell changes during pregnancy in multiple sclerosis. Germline trimming cut 4 bases from V and 4 bases from J; bases unmatched to any gene: 5. The CDR3 is 14 residues long. The germline V gene encodes CDR1 SEHNR and CDR2 FQNEAQ (reference sequence). The specimen comprised peripheral blood, sampled before pregnancy. V gene TRBV7-9 combines with J gene TRBJ2-5, with 8 bases that match TRBD2. This clonotype was sampled from a female donor with multiple sclerosis, enrolled in a pregnancy study. DNA of the CDR3: TGTGCCAGCAGCTCAAGCGGGAGAGGAGAGACCCAGTACTTC. As protein: CASSSSGRGETQYF.